These 29 T cell receptor beta chains share one sample of origin, sequenced in a study of Graves' ophthalmopathy and Graves' hyperthyroidism. Amplified TCR beta CDR3 regions were obtained using RNA transcripts as template. Investigators did first-round RT-PCR with HTBI primers, then second-round multiplex PCR. TCRdb fed the multiplex PCR reads into MiXCR, producing one record per CDR3 protein. This table has about 700,000 distinct CDR3 sequences, under 50% appearing once. Sequencing was performed on peripheral blood. The receptors derive from an adult man with Graves' ophthalmopathy.

Concerning this clonotype itself: A read error may produce the germline difference seen at one junction end. This chain links TRBV10-3 with TRBJ1-5; 11 bases are a match to TRBD1. From germline, CDR1 is ENHRY and CDR2 SYGVKD. The CDR3 has 14 amino acids. CDR3 DNA sequence: TGTGCCAGCAGTGGGACAGGGGGTTATCAGCCCCAGCATTTT. This codes for CASSGTGGYQPQHF.

The rearrangement joins TRBV30 to TRBJ2-7; a possible D gene is TRBD1 (5 bases). V gave up 1 base and J gave up 7 bases, with 11 bases separating them. The CDR3 covers 12 residues. CDR1 is GTSNPN and CDR2 is SVGIG in the germline V gene (reference sequence). The CDR3, as DNA: TGTGCCTGGAGTGGGACATTCTATGAGCAGTACTTC. It codes for CAWSGTFYEQYF.

Many counts were recorded for this clonotype. The chain is built from TRBV7-9 and TRBJ2-5; 7 bases fit TRBD1. Germline V lookup: CDR1 SEHNR, CDR2 FQNEAQ (reference sequence). The V and J ends lost 5 bases and 0 bases, in that order; junction bases with no gene match: 6. The CDR3 is 15 amino acids. CDR3 protein: CASSPGQMYQETQYF. The CDR3 DNA is TGTGCCAGCAGCCCGGGACAGATGTACCAAGAGACCCAGTACTTC.

This clonotype showed up just a few times. V is TRBV14 and J is TRBJ2-5; D gene unclear. Trimming removed 3 bases from V and 5 bases from J, with 13 bases in between. The CDR3 loop spans 14 amino acids. Germline V gives CDR1 SGHDN, CDR2 FVKESK. In nucleotides, the CDR3 is TGTGCCAGCAGCCAGTATTTGACCGGGGAGACCCAGTACTTC. It codes for CASSQYLTGETQYF. Filled out from reference TRBV14 and TRBJ2-5, the complete variable domain reads EAGVTQFPSHSVIEKGQTVTLRCDPISGHDNLYWYRRVMGKEIKFLLHFVKESKQDESGMPNNRFLAERTGGTYSTLKVQPAELEDSGVYFCASSQYLTGETQYFGPGTRLLVL.

The chain uses TRBV4-2 and TRBJ2-5; D call uncertain. Germline lookup yields CDR1 LGHNA and CDR2 YNFKEQ. The CDR3 runs 19 residues. V was clipped by 1 base and J by 2 bases, with 23 bases between them. The CDR3 DNA follows: TGTGCCAGCAGCCAAGCGCCCCGTGTAGACGTTATCGGTCAAGAGACCCAGTACTTC. Its protein product is CASSQAPRVDVIGQETQYF.

This clonotype has a handful of counts. V gene TRBV7-9 combines with J gene TRBJ1-5; the D is unclear. The length of the CDR3 is 16 residues. Germline V CDR1 and CDR2: SEHNR, FQNEAQ (reference sequence). The V end lost 1 base, the J end lost 5 bases, and 15 bases lay between the germline ends. CDR3 sequence reads: CASSLGQEAYDQPQHF. The CDR3 DNA is TGTGCCAGCAGCTTAGGGCAGGAGGCTTATGATCAGCCCCAGCATTTT.

A remark on this clonotype: Compared with germline, one end of the junction differs, possibly owing to a read error. The chain uses TRBV29-1 and TRBJ2-7; 7 nucleotides line up with TRBD1. Looked up from germline, CDR1 is SQVTM and CDR2 is ANQGSEA. The CDR3 runs to 12 residues. The CDR3 protein is CSVEDGETGQHF. CDR3 sequence (DNA): TGCAGCGTTGAGGATGGAGAGACAGGGCAGCACTTC.

The chain employs TRBV6-4 and TRBJ1-5; D uncertain. There are 14 residues in the CDR3. The ends were cut back, 6 bases at V and 0 bases at J, with 9 bases in the middle. The germline gives CDR1 MRHNA, CDR2 SNTAGT. CDR3 in amino acids: CASSAPHSNQPQHF. CDR3 sequence (DNA): TGTGCCAGCAGCGCCCCTCATAGCAATCAGCCCCAGCATTTT.

The V gene is TRBV2, the J gene TRBJ2-5; TRBD1 is a possible D gene (5 bases). The better agreement between TRBJ2-1 and the DNA end casts doubt on the J call. The CDR3 is 14 residues long. Germline V gene lookup returns CDR1 SNHLY and CDR2 FYNNEI. CDR3 bases: TGTGCCAGCAGTGCGTCAGGGTCCTACAATGAGCAGTTCTTC. As protein: CASSASGSYNEQFF.

This clonotype was seen at least ten times. The J gene is TRBJ1-4, the V gene TRBV7-9; TRBD1 matches 8 bases. CDR3 size: 14 residues. CDR1 and CDR2 (germline): SEHNR, FQNEAQ (reference sequence). J was trimmed by 7 bases and V by 5 bases; bases with no gene match: 6. In nucleotides, the CDR3 is TGTGCCAGCAGCGAAGGACAGGGTCTTGAAAAACTGTTTTTT. It encodes CASSEGQGLEKLFF. Together with reference TRBV7-9 and TRBJ1-4, the CDR3 gives the full variable domain: DTGVSQNPRHKITKRGQNVTFRCDPISEHNRLYWYRQTLGQGPEFLTYFQNEAQLEKSRLLSDRFSAERPKGSFSTLEIQRTEQGDSAMYLCASSEGQGLEKLFFGSGTQLSVL.

In its sample, this clonotype was seen many times. The J gene is TRBJ1-2, the V gene TRBV29-1; no firm D call. The CDR3 runs 11 residues. The V end lost 7 bases, the J end lost 1 base, and 7 bases lay between the germline ends. CDR1 is SQVTM and CDR2 is ANQGSEA in the germline V gene. For the CDR3, the DNA is TGCAGCGGGACCCATAACTATGGCTACACCTTC. Protein product: CSGTHNYGYTF.

Comment on this clonotype: A much larger clonotype is one base distant, so this may be a read error. The chain combines TRBV11-3 with TRBJ2-5, with TRBD1 as a possible D gene (6 bases). Germline loops: CDR1 SGHNT, CDR2 YENEEA. CDR3 length equals 14 residues. Written as DNA, the CDR3 is TGTGCCAGCAGCTTAACGGACAGCCAAGAGGCCCAGTACTTC. Translated: CASSLTDSQEAQYF.

The chain carries TRBV12-5 and TRBJ2-7; 10 bases map to TRBD1. Germline V gene data show CDR1 as LGHNT and CDR2 as FRNRAP. The J segment lost 4 bases and the V segment lost 7 bases, leaving 7 bases of the junction unmatched. The CDR3 contains 14 residues. CDR3 sequence reads: CASALGQGRYEQYF. Here the CDR3 DNA reads TGTGCTAGTGCCCTGGGACAGGGGCGATACGAGCAGTACTTC.

The chain has TRBV2 and TRBJ1-5; 7 bases align to TRBD1. The CDR3 is 14 residues long. V lost 3 bases and J lost 4; bases outside the gene matches: 3. CDR1 is SNHLY, CDR2 FYNNEI, per germline. CDR3 in amino acids: CASSDQGVNQPQHF. In DNA, the CDR3 is TGTGCCAGCAGTGATCAGGGGGTTAATCAGCCCCAGCATTTT.

This clonotype was recorded at least ten times. The CDR3 loop reads CASSYDGYQPQHF. DNA of the CDR3: TGCGCCAGCAGCTACGACGGGTATCAGCCCCAGCATTTT. The chain employs TRBV5-1 and TRBJ1-5, with no clear D. This CDR3 comprises 13 residues. Germline V lookup: CDR1 SGHRS, CDR2 YFSETQ. V was cut by 3 bases and J by 5 bases, with 9 bases left in between.

This clonotype showed up many times. J is TRBJ1-2 and V is TRBV7-9; D gene ambiguous. The length of the CDR3 is 14 residues. CDR1 SEHNR and CDR2 FQNEAQ come from the germline V gene (reference sequence). V lost 1 base and J lost 3, with 9 bases in between. The CDR3 loop reads CASSLEEPHYGYTF. The CDR3 DNA sequence: TGTGCCAGCAGCTTAGAGGAACCCCACTATGGCTACACCTTC.

J is TRBJ2-1 and V is TRBV12-3 or TRBV12-4; 9 nucleotides agree with TRBD2. The CDR3 is 14 residues long. Trimming removed 9 bases from V and 7 bases from J; junction bases left unmatched: 10. This chain's CDR3 is CASTLAGLANEQFF. As DNA, the CDR3 is TGTGCCAGTACTCTAGCGGGACTAGCAAATGAGCAGTTCTTC.

Regarding this clonotype: A much larger clone differs by one base, so this may be a read error. The chain links TRBV2 to TRBJ2-5; D unclear. This CDR3 spans 15 amino acids. Trimming stripped 1 base from V and 0 bases from J, with 9 bases between. The germline CDR1 and CDR2 sequences are SNHLY and FYNNEI. CDR3 region: CASSEENTNQETQYF. The CDR3, as DNA: TGTGCCAGCAGTGAAGAGAATACGAACCAAGAGACCCAGTACTTC.

This clonotype was observed at least ten times. V usage is TRBV2 and J usage is TRBJ2-6; TRBD1 is a possible D gene (6 bases). Germline V lookup: CDR1 SNHLY, CDR2 FYNNEI. The CDR3 extends over 15 amino acids. V was pared by 6 bases and J by 4 bases, with 13 bases between. CDR3 residues: CASSHRAAGANVLTF. The CDR3 bases are TGTGCCAGCAGCCACAGGGCGGCCGGGGCCAACGTCCTGACTTTC.

This chain connects TRBV2 to TRBJ2-3; D not certain. CDR1 is SNHLY and CDR2 is FYNNEI in the germline V gene. The CDR3 covers 14 residues. The V end was cut by 7 bases, the J end by 1 base, with 12 bases between. In DNA form, the CDR3 reads TGTGCCAGCAAAAGCACCCCGGGCACAGATACGCAGTATTTT. Protein sequence: CASKSTPGTDTQYF.

As regards this clonotype: Just one base apart from a much larger clone, this may be a read error. This chain links TRBV2 with TRBJ2-7, with no clear D. The length of the CDR3 is 14 residues. From germline, CDR1 is SNHLY and CDR2 FYNNEI. The CDR3 DNA is TGTGCCAGCAGCGAGACGGACGTCTCCTACGGGCAGTACTTC. Protein sequence: CASSETDVSYGQYF.

The table lists this clonotype with a few counts. V is TRBV20-1 and J is TRBJ2-5, with 11 bases fitting TRBD1. V was pared by 6 bases and J by 5 bases, with 2 bases of the junction left unmatched. Germline lookup yields CDR1 DFQATT and CDR2 SNEGSKA (reference sequence). CDR3 size: 12 residues. The CDR3 is CSAGQGAETQYF. In DNA form, the CDR3 reads TGCAGTGCCGGACAGGGGGCCGAGACCCAGTACTTC.

This clonotype was seen a handful of times. The chain carries TRBV6-5 and TRBJ2-5; 9 positions agree with TRBD2. There are 14 residues in the CDR3. J gave up 5 bases and V 5 bases, and 6 bases lay outside the gene matches. Germline assignment: CDR1 MNHEY and CDR2 SVGAGI. The DNA of the CDR3 is TGTGCCAGCAGTGCGGGAGGGCCTCAGGAGACCCAGTACTTC. It encodes CASSAGGPQETQYF.

The CDR3 protein is CSAREGQETQYF. CDR3 in DNA: TGCAGTGCTAGAGAGGGACAGGAGACCCAGTACTTC. The chain is built from TRBV20-1 and TRBJ2-5, with 7 bases fitting TRBD1. Germline V gene sequence: CDR1 DFQATT, CDR2 SNEGSKA (reference sequence). Germline trimming cut 0 bases from V and 5 bases from J; bases unmatched to any gene: 0. This CDR3 has 12 amino acids.

This clonotype was seen ten or more times. This CDR3 is CASRGIGGNQPQHF. In DNA, the CDR3 is TGCGCCAGCAGGGGAATCGGGGGCAATCAGCCCCAGCATTTT. V gene TRBV4-1 combines with J gene TRBJ1-5; no firm D call. Between the trimmed V and J ends, which lost 6 bases and 2 bases, there was a span of 11 bases. The germline CDR1 and CDR2 sequences are MGHRA and YSYEKL. The CDR3 totals 14 residues.

The gene calls are TRBV9 and TRBJ1-5, with TRBD1 matching 11 bases. The CDR3 runs to 14 residues. Unmatched junction bases numbered 5, after V lost 5 bases and J lost 7 bases. Germline CDR1 and CDR2: SGDLS and YYNGEE. Here the CDR3 DNA reads TGTGCCAGCAGAGTCCGGACAGGGGGCCAGCCCCAGCATTTT. Its protein product is CASRVRTGGQPQHF.

The rearrangement links TRBV7-6 to TRBJ2-5; either TRBD1 or TRBD2 may fit D (8 bases each). The CDR3 spans 17 residues. Trimming pared 5 bases from V and 6 bases from J, leaving 25 bases between. Germline CDR1 reads SGHVS; CDR2 reads FNYEAQ. For the CDR3, the DNA is TGTGCCAGCAGCCAAACGGGAGGGCAGGGGGCGGGGAAGACCCAGTACTTC. It codes for CASSQTGGQGAGKTQYF.

A note on this clonotype: This CDR3 fails to terminate in the conserved phenylalanine or tryptophan, so it likely reflects a read error. Because the CDR3's place on the DNA is in doubt, the DNA is left out and the CDR3 is given as listed by TCRdb. This chain connects TRBV10-3 to TRBJ1-4; the table assigns TRBD1, which was not confirmed against the DNA. The CDR3 is 8 residues long, ends included. Germline CDR1 and CDR2: ENHRY and SYGVKD. CDR3 region: CAISESRQ.

This clonotype was observed a few times. V gene TRBV10-3 combines with J gene TRBJ2-6; D may match TRBD1 or TRBD2 (6 bases each). Germline loops: CDR1 ENHRY, CDR2 SYGVKD. Between the trimmed V and J ends, which lost 10 bases and 0 bases, there was a span of 22 bases. The CDR3 spans 18 residues. Written as DNA, the CDR3 is TGTGCCAGCACCCTCTCGGGGGCAGGGATCTCTGGGGCCAACGTCCTGACTTTC. Residues: CASTLSGAGISGANVLTF.